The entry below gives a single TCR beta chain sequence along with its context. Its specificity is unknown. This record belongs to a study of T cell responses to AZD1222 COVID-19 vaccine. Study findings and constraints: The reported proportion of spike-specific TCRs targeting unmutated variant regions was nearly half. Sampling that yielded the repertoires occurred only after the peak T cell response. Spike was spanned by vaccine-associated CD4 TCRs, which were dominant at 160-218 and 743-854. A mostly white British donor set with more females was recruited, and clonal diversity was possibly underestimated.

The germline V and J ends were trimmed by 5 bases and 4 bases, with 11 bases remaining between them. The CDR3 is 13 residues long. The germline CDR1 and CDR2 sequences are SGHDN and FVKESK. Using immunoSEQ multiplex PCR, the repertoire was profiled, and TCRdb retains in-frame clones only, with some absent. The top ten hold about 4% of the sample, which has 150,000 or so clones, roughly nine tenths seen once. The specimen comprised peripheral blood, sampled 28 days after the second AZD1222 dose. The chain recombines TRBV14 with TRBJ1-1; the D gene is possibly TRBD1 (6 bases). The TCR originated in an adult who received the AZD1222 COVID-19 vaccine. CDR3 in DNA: TGTGCCAGCAGCAGGGGGGGGTTCACTGAAGCTTTCTTT. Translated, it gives CASSRGGFTEAFF. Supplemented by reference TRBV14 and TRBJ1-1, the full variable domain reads EAGVTQFPSHSVIEKGQTVTLRCDPISGHDNLYWYRRVMGKEIKFLLHFVKESKQDESGMPNNRFLAERTGGTYSTLKVQPAELEDSGVYFCASSRGGFTEAFFGQGTRLTVV.